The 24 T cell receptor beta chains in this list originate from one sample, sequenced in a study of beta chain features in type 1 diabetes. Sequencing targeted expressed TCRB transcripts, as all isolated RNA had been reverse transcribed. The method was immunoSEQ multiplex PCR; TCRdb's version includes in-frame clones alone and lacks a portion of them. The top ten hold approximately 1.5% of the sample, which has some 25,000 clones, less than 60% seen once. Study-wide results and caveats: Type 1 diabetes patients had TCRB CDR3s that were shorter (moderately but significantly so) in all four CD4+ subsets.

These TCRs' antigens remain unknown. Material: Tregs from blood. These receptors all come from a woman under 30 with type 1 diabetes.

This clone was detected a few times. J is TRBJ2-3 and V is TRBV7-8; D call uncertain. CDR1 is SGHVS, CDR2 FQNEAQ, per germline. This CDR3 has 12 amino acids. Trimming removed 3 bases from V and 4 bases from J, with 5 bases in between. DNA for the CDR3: TGTGCCAGCAGCTTTCCATCAGATACGCAGTATTTT. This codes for CASSFPSDTQYF.

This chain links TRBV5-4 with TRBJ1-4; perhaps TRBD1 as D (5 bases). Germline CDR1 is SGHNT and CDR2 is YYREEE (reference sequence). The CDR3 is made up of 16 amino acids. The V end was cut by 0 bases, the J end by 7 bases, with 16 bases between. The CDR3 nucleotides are TGTGCCAGCAGCTTGGCCGGTGGAGGGACGGGTGAAAAACTGTTTTTT. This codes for CASSLAGGGTGEKLFF.

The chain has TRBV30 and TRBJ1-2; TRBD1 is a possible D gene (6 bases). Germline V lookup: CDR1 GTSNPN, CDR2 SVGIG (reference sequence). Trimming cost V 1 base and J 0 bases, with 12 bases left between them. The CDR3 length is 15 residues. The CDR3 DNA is TGTGCCTGGAGTGGACCTACAGGGACTAACTATGGCTACACCTTC. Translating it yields CAWSGPTGTNYGYTF.

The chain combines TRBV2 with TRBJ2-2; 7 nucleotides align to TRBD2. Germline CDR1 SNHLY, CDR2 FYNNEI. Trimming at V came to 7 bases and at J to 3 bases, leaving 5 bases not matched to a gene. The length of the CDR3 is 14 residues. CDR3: CASKSGEDTGELFF. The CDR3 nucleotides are TGTGCCAGCAAAAGCGGGGAAGACACCGGGGAGCTGTTTTTT.

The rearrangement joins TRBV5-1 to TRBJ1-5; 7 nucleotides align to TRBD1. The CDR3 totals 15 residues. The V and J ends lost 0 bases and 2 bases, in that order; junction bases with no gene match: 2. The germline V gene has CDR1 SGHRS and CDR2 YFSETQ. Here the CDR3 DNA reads TGCGCCAGCAGCTTGGCCGGACAGGGCAATCAGCCCCAGCATTTT. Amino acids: CASSLAGQGNQPQHF.

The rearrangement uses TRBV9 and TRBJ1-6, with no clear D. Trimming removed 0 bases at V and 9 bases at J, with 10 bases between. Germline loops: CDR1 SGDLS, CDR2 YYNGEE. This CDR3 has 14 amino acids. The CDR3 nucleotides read TGTGCCAGCAGCGTAGAAGGAGAGCGTTCACCCCTCCACTTT. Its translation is CASSVEGERSPLHF.

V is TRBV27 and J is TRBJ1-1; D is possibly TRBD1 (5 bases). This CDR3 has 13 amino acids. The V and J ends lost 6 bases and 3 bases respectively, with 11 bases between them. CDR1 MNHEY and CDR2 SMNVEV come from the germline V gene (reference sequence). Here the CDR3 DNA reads TGTGCCAGCAGCCCAGGGTTCCACACTGAAGCTTTCTTT. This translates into CASSPGFHTEAFF.

CDR3 nucleotide sequence: TGTGCCAGCAGCACGCGACAGGACAGGGGAGGGTATGGCTACACCTTC. This encodes CASSTRQDRGGYGYTF. The chain couples TRBV5-4 to TRBJ1-2; TRBD1 agrees at 9 bases. CDR3 length: 16 residues. Germline loops: CDR1 SGHNT, CDR2 YYREEE (reference sequence). V trimming: 4 bases; J trimming: 5 bases; junction bases outside the gene matches: 12.

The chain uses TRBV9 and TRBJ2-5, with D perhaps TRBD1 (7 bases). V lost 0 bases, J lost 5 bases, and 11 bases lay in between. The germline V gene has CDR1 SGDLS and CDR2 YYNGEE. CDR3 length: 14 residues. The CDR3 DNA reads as TGTGCCAGCAGCGTAGGGAGGGGGCCGGAGACCCAGTACTTC. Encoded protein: CASSVGRGPETQYF.

The CDR3 nucleotides read TGTGCCAGCAGTTCCCCTAACACCGGGGAGCTGTTTTTT. Translated, it gives CASSSPNTGELFF. The rearrangement joins TRBV6-6 to TRBJ2-2; D is undetermined. The germline gives CDR1 MNHNY, CDR2 SVGAGI (reference sequence). CDR3 size: 13 residues. V lost 4 bases and J 2 bases, leaving 5 bases between the germline ends.

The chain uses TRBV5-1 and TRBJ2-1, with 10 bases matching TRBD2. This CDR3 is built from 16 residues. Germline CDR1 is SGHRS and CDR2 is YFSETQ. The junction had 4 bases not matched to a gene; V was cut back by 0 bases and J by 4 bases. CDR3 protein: CASSLDGSGGYNEQFF. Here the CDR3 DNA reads TGCGCCAGCAGCTTGGATGGTAGCGGGGGGTACAATGAGCAGTTCTTC.

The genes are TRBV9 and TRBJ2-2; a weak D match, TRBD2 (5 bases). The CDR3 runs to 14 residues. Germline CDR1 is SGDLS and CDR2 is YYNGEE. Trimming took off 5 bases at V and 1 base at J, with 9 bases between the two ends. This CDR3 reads CASRVSVNTGELFF. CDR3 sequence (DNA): TGTGCCAGCAGAGTTAGCGTGAACACCGGGGAGCTGTTTTTT.

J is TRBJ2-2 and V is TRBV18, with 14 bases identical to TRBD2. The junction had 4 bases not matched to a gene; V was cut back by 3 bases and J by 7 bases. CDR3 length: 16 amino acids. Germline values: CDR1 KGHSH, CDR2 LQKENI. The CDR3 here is CASSPLGLAGGGELFF. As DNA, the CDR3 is TGTGCCAGCTCACCGCTCGGACTAGCGGGAGGCGGGGAGCTGTTTTTT.

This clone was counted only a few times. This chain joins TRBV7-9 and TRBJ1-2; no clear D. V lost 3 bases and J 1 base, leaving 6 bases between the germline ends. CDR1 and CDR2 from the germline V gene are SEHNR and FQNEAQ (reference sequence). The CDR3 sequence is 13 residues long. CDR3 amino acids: CASSFSVNYGYTF. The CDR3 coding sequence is TGTGCCAGCAGCTTCTCAGTTAACTATGGCTACACCTTC.

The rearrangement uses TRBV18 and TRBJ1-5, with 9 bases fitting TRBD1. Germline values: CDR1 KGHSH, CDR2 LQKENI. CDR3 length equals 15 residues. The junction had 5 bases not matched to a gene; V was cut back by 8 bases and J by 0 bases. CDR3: CASAQGARSNQPQHF. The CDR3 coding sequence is TGTGCCAGCGCACAGGGGGCGCGTAGCAATCAGCCCCAGCATTTT.

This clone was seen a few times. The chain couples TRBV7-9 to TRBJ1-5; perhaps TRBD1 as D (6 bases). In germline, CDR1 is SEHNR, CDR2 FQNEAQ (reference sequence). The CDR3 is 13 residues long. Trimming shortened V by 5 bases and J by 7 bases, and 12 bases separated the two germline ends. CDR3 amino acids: CASSQMQGQPQHF. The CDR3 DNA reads TGTGCCAGCAGCCAAATGCAGGGGCAGCCCCAGCATTTT.

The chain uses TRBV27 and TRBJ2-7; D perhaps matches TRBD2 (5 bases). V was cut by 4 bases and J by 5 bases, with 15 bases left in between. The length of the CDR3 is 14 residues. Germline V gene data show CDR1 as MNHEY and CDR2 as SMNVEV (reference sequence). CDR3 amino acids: CASSSHSSIHEQYV. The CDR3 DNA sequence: TGTGCCAGCAGTTCCCACTCTAGCATTCACGAGCAGTACGTC.

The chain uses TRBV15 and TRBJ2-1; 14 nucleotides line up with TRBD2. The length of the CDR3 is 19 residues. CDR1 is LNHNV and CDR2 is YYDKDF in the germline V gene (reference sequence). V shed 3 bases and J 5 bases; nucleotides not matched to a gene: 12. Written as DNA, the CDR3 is TGTGCCACCAGCAGGAGGGCCGGGACTAGCGGGAGTGCGGACAATGAGCAGTTCTTC. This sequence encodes CATSRRAGTSGSADNEQFF.

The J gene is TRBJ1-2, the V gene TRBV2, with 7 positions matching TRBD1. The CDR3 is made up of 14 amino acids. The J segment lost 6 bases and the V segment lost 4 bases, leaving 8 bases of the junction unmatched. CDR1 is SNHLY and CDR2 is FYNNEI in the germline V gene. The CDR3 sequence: CASSVEGASDGYTF. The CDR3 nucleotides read TGTGCCAGCAGTGTAGAGGGGGCCAGTGATGGCTACACCTTC. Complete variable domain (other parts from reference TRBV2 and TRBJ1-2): EPEVTQTPSHQVTQMGQEVILRCVPISNHLYFYWYRQILGQKVEFLVSFYNNEISEKSEIFDDQFSVERPDGSNFTLKIRSTKLEDSAMYFCASSVEGASDGYTFGSGTRLTVV.

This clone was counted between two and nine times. CDR3 in DNA: TGTGCCAGCAGTTACCAGGCGGGAGTGGTGGGGAATGAGCAGTTCTTC. This encodes CASSYQAGVVGNEQFF. The chain has TRBV6-6 and TRBJ2-1; TRBD2 matches 7 bases. Per the germline V gene, CDR1 is MNHNY and CDR2 is SVGAGI (reference sequence). V lost 2 bases to trimming and J lost 7 bases; unmatched junction nucleotides: 11. The CDR3 covers 16 residues.

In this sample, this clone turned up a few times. The CDR3 is CASSLSSGIGGGEQYF. CDR3 DNA sequence: TGTGCCAGCAGCTTATCTAGCGGGATTGGGGGTGGCGAGCAGTACTTC. This chain uses TRBV7-2 with TRBJ2-7, with TRBD2 identical over 9 bases. The germline V gene encodes CDR1 SGHTA and CDR2 FQGNSA. The CDR3 spans 16 residues. V was clipped by 2 bases and J by 6 bases; unmatched bases: 11.

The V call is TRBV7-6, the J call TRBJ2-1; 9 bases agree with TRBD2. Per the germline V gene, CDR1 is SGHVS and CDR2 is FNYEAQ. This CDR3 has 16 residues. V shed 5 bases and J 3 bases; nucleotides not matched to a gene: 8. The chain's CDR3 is CASSQLAGALYNEQFF. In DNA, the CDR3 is TGTGCCAGCAGCCAATTAGCGGGAGCTCTCTACAATGAGCAGTTCTTC.

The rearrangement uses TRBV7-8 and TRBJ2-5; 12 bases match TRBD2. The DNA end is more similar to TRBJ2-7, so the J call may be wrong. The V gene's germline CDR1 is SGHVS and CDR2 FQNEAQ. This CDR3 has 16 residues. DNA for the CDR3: TGTGCCAGCAGCTCTAGCGGGAGGGCCGGGTCCTACGAGCAGTACTTC. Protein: CASSSSGRAGSYEQYF.

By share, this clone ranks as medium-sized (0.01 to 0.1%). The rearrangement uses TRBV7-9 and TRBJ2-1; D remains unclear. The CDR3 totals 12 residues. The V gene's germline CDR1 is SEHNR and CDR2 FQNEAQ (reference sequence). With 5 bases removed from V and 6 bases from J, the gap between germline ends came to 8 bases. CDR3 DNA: TGTGCCAGCAGCCCACACCTCAATGAGCAGTTCTTC. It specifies CASSPHLNEQFF.